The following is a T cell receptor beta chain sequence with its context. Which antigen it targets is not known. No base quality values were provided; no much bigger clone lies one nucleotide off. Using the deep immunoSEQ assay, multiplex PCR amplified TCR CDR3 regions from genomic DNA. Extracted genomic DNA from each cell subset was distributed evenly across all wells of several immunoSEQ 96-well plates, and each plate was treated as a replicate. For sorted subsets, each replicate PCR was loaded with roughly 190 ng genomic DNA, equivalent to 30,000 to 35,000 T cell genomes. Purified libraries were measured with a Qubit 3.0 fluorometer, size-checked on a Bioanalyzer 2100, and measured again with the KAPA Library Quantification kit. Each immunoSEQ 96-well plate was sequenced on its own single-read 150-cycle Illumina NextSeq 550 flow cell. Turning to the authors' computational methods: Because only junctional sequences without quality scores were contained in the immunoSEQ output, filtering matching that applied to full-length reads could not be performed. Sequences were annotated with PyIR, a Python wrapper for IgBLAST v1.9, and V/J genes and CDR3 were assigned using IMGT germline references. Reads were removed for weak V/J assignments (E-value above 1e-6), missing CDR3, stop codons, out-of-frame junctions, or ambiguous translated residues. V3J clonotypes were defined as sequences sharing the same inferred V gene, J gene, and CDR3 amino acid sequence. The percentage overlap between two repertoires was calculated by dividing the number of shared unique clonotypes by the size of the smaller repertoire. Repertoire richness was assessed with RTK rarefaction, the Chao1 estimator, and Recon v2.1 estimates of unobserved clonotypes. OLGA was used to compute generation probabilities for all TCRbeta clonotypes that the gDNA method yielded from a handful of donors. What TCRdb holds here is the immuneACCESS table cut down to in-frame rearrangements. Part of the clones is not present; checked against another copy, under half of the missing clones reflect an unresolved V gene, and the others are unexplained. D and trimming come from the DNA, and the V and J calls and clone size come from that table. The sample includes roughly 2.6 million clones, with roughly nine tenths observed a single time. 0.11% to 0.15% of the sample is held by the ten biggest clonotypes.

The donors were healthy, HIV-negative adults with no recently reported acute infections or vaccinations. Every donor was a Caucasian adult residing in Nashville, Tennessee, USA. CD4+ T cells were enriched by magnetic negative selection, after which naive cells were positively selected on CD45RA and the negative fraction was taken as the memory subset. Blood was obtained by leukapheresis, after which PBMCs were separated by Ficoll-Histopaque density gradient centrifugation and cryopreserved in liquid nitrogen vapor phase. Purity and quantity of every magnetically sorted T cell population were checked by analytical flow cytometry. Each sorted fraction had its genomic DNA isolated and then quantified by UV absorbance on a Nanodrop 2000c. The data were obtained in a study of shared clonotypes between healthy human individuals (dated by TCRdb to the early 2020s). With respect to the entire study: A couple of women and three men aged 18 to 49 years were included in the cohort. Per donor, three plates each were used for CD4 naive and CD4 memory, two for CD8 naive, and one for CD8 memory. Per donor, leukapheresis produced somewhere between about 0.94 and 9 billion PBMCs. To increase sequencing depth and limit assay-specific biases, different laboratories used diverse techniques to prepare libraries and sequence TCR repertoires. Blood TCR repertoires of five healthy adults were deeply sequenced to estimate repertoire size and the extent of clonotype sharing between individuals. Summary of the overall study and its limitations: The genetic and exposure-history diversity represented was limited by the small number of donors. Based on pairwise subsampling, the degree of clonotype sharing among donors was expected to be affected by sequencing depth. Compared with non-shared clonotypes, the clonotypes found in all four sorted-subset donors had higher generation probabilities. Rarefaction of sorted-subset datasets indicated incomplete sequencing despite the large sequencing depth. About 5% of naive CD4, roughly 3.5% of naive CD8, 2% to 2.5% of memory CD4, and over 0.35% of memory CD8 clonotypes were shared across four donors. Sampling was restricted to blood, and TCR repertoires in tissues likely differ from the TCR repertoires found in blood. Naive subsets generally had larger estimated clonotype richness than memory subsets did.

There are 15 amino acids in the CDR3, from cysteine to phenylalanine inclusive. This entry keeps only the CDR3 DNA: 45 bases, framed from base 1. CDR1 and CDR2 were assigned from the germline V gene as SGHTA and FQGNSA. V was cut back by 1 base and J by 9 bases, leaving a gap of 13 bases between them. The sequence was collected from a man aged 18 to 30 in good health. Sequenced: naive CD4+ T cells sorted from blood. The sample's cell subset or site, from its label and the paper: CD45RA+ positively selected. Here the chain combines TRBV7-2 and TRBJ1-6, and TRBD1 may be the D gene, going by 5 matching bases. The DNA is TGTGCCAGCAGCTTAGTCCAGGGTTTAGGTTCACCCCTCCACTTT. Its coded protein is CASSLVQGLGSPLHF.